This TCR beta chain is drawn from a study of blood T cell repertoires in COVID-19. About the study: Whether acute or convalescent, the COVID-19 samples came from the United States, Italy and Spain. PBMCs, B-cell-depleted T cells, or T cells provided the cDNA or gDNA that made up the material.

Per the authors' pipeline: For nucleated cells, counts were estimated from reference gene primer amplification. Clones were read by immunoSEQ multiplex PCR, and TCRdb kept only the in-frame ones, dropping some. V and J calls and clone size are those listed in that table; D and trimming were worked out from the DNA. The data show fewer than 500,000 clones, around 89% seen once. This TCR was sampled from a woman in her twenties or thirties with acute or convalescent COVID-19. Sequenced input: peripheral blood.

In DNA, the CDR3 is TGTGCCAGCAGTTACTCAGGGGACAATCAGCCCCAGCATTTT. Its translation is CASSYSGDNQPQHF. This chain uses TRBV6-5 with TRBJ1-5, with a weak D call TRBD1 (5 bases). Germline loops: CDR1 MNHEY, CDR2 SVGAGI. Trimming took 0 bases from V and 3 from J, leaving 6 bases between them. The CDR3 has 14 amino acids.